This T cell receptor (beta chain) was captured in a study of T cells in Graves' hyperthyroidism and ophthalmopathy. Study conclusions and caveats: Also found in blood were most expanded thyroid clonotypes above 0.001.

This CDR3 is built from 18 residues. The germline V gene encodes CDR1 LNHDA and CDR2 SQIVND (reference sequence). Trimming took off 7 bases at V and 3 bases at J, with 24 bases between the two ends. In regard to this clonotype: Its antigen is undetermined.

Amplification of TCR beta CDR3 regions was performed using RNA transcripts as template. Primed by the HTBI set, a first-round RT-PCR was run on the TCR CDR3. TCRdb re-derived calls from the multiplex PCR reads in MiXCR, one entry per CDR3 protein. Here the sample spans about 290,000 distinct CDR3 sequences, roughly an eighth being singletons. Any patient presenting with uncontrolled infection, other autoimmune disease, pregnancy or lactation was left out. The chain links TRBV19 to TRBJ2-2; no clear D gene. The TCR was taken from a woman between 40 and 50 years old with Graves' hyperthyroidism. Sequences were obtained from blood. The CDR3 protein is CASTWHQVPPEYTGELFF. In DNA, the CDR3 is TGTGCCAGTACTTGGCACCAGGTCCCCCCAGAGTACACCGGGGAGCTGTTTTTT.